The next 2 T cell receptor beta chains were all read from a single sample in a study of blood T cell repertoires in COVID-19. Some clones are missing from TCRdb's copy, which holds only in-frame ones; the method was immunoSEQ multiplex PCR. Of about 270,000 clones listed, 85% to 90% are singletons. Material for sequencing was PBMCs or T cells enriched from blood (not recorded which). Receptors originate from a woman in her 30s with acute COVID-19.

The chain uses TRBV19 and TRBJ1-1, with D tentatively TRBD1 (5 bases). The CDR3 loop spans 12 amino acids. Trimming removed 5 bases at V and 5 bases at J, with 9 bases between. CDR1 LNHDA and CDR2 SQIVND come from the germline V gene (reference sequence). For the CDR3, the DNA is TGTGCCAGTAGTGAGGGGAGGACTGAAGCTTTCTTT. Its protein product is CASSEGRTEAFF.

The gene calls are TRBV18 and TRBJ2-7, with TRBD1 matching over 8 bases. CDR3 length: 13 residues. Germline CDR1 is KGHSH and CDR2 is LQKENI. J lost 6 bases, V lost 4 bases, and 5 bases had no gene match. CDR3 loop: CASSRRQGSEQYF. CDR3 in DNA: TGTGCCAGCTCACGACGACAGGGGTCCGAGCAGTACTTC.